The 18 T cell receptor beta chains below were found in one sample sequenced in a study of blood T cell repertoires in COVID-19 (TCRdb year 2020). The library came from the immunoSEQ multiplex PCR assay. Sourced from immuneACCESS, this table was stored by TCRdb with only in-frame sequences that have V and J called. A share of the clones is absent; for the studies checked, an unresolved V gene accounts for under half, and the remainder has no known explanation. In this sample the table shows 40,000 to 55,000 clones, around nine tenths of which occur a single time. 0.35% to 0.4% of the sample rests with the top ten. The sequenced sample was peripheral blood. Receptor source: a man in his fifties or sixties with COVID-19, enrolled during active disease.

The chain recombines TRBV9 with TRBJ2-1; the D gene is possibly TRBD2 (6 bases). Germline V gene lookup returns CDR1 SGDLS and CDR2 YYNGEE. V shed 5 bases and J shed 1 base, with 10 bases lying between them. This CDR3 comprises 14 residues. The CDR3 nucleotides read TGTGCCAGCAGTAGGGACTCTTCCTACAATGAGCAGTTCTTC. This translates into CASSRDSSYNEQFF.

V gene TRBV11-3 combines with J gene TRBJ2-1; 11 positions match TRBD2. CDR3 length equals 15 residues. Unmatched junction bases numbered 4, after V lost 5 bases and J lost 4 bases. Per the germline V gene, CDR1 is SGHNT and CDR2 is YENEEA. The chain's CDR3 is CASSGLAGGYNEQFF. In DNA, the CDR3 is TGTGCCAGCAGCGGGCTAGCGGGAGGTTACAATGAGCAGTTCTTC. The complete variable domain, with remaining parts taken from reference TRBV11-3 and TRBJ2-1, reads EAGVVQSPRYKIIEKKQPVAFWCNPISGHNTLYWYLQNLGQGPELLIRYENEEAVDDSQLPKDRFSAERLKGVDSTLKIQPAELGDSAVYLCASSGLAGGYNEQFFGPGTRLTVL.

CDR3 in DNA: TGTGCCAGCTCACCATACCAGGGAGGCACTGAAGCTTTCTTT. Residues: CASSPYQGGTEAFF. The chain carries TRBV18 and TRBJ1-1, with a possible D match to TRBD1 (5 bases). The ends were cut back, 2 bases at V and 4 bases at J, with 11 bases in the middle. The germline gives CDR1 KGHSH, CDR2 LQKENI. CDR3 length: 14 amino acids. Combining the CDR3 with reference TRBV18 and TRBJ1-1 gives the whole variable domain NAGVMQNPRHLVRRRGQEARLRCSPMKGHSHVYWYRQLPEEGLKFMVYLQKENIIDESGMPKERFSAEFPKEGPSILRIQQVVRGDSAAYFCASSPYQGGTEAFFGQGTRLTVV.

This chain links TRBV6-1 with TRBJ2-3; TRBD2 matches 9 bases. J lost 5 bases, V lost 1 base, and 4 bases had no gene match. Germline CDR1 reads MNHNS; CDR2 reads SASEGT. This CDR3 is built from 15 residues. CDR3 sequence (DNA): TGTGCCAGCAGTGAAGTAGCGGGAGTGGGAGATACGCAGTATTTT. The encoded protein is CASSEVAGVGDTQYF.

V and J are TRBV3-1 (or the pseudogene TRBV3-2) and TRBJ1-5; TRBD1 might be the D (6 bases). Germline lookup yields CDR1 LGHDT and CDR2 YNNKEL (reference sequence). V was trimmed by 3 bases and J by 6 bases, leaving 15 bases between them. The CDR3 runs 15 residues. This chain's CDR3 is CASSQTPQGSQPQHF. CDR3 sequence (DNA): TGTGCCAGCAGCCAGACGCCTCAGGGGAGTCAGCCCCAGCATTTT.

The CDR3 bases are TGCGCCAGCAGCCAAGATCTACCTGGGCAGGGTCGGGTCGAGCAGTACTTC. Its translation is CASSQDLPGQGRVEQYF. The chain carries TRBV4-3 and TRBJ2-7; a possible D gene is TRBD1 (5 bases). V gave up 0 bases and J gave up 6 bases, with 21 bases separating them. Germline-derived CDR1 and CDR2 are LGHNA and YSLEER. CDR3 length: 17 residues.

CDR3 in DNA: TGCGCCAGCAGCCAAGACCCCGGTAGCGGGAGTTCACATCGGTTCTTC. Amino acids: CASSQDPGSGSSHRFF. This rearrangement joins TRBV4-1 to TRBJ2-1; TRBD2 matches at 9 bases. Germline V gives CDR1 MGHRA, CDR2 YSYEKL. This CDR3 is 16 amino acids long. The J segment lost 15 bases and the V segment lost 0 bases, leaving 15 bases of the junction unmatched.

This clone was detected once. The chain carries TRBV5-1 and TRBJ1-2; D gene unclear. The germline V gene encodes CDR1 SGHRS and CDR2 YFSETQ. Between the trimmed V and J ends, which lost 0 bases and 7 bases, there was a span of 10 bases. The CDR3 is 13 amino acids. The DNA for the CDR3 is TGCGCCAGCAGCTTGGCTGGGCTTTCTGGCTACACCTTC. Protein: CASSLAGLSGYTF. Drawing the rest from reference TRBV5-1 and TRBJ1-2, the complete variable domain is KAGVTQTPRYLIKTRGQQVTLSCSPISGHRSVSWYQQTPGQGLQFLFEYFSETQRNKGNFPGRFSGRQFSNSRSEMNVSTLELGDSALYLCASSLAGLSGYTFGSGTRLTVV.

J is TRBJ1-3 and V is TRBV19; D is unclear. Germline V gene data show CDR1 as LNHDA and CDR2 as SQIVND (reference sequence). This CDR3 spans 15 amino acids. Trimming cost V 6 bases and J 9 bases, with 21 bases left between them. CDR3 amino acids: CASSPTVRLVSTIYF. The CDR3, as DNA: TGTGCCAGTAGCCCCACAGTCCGTCTCGTTAGCACCATATATTTT.

V and J are TRBV4-1 and TRBJ2-3; TRBD2 might be the D (5 bases). Germline CDR1 MGHRA, CDR2 YSYEKL. V was pared by 1 base and J by 6 bases, with 20 bases between. The CDR3 is 17 residues long. The CDR3 DNA is TGCGCCAGCAGCCAAGTCCCACTAGGCTCCTTAAGGGATACGCAGTATTTT. As protein: CASSQVPLGSLRDTQYF.

This chain connects TRBV7-9 to TRBJ1-2; D call uncertain. The CDR3 is 16 amino acids. Germline CDR1 is SEHNR and CDR2 is FQNEAQ (reference sequence). Deletions cut 5 bases from V and 0 bases from J, with 16 bases between. CDR3 coding DNA: TGTGCCAGCAGCGCCCTCTCTCGGTGGTCTAACTATGGCTACACCTTC. It codes for CASSALSRWSNYGYTF.

J is TRBJ2-3 and V is TRBV2; 11 bases fit TRBD2. Per the germline V gene, CDR1 is SNHLY and CDR2 is FYNNEI. The V and J ends lost 4 bases and 6 bases, in that order; junction bases with no gene match: 12. The CDR3 runs 17 residues. CDR3 DNA: TGTGCCAGCAGTGCACACCCCACTAGCGGGAGTTTGGATACGCAGTATTTT. Translation gives CASSAHPTSGSLDTQYF.

The genes are TRBV28 and TRBJ1-2, with 7 positions matching TRBD1. The CDR3 has 16 amino acids. Germline CDR1 is MDHEN and CDR2 is SYDVKM. Trimming at V came to 5 bases and at J to 2 bases, leaving 11 bases not matched to a gene. The CDR3 is CASSRPVRQGNYGYTF. The DNA of the CDR3 is TGTGCCAGCAGTCGCCCGGTTAGACAGGGAAACTATGGCTACACCTTC.

CDR3 DNA: TGCAGCGTTGAAGGGGACAGTAGCACAGATACGCAGTATTTT. It yields the protein CSVEGDSSTDTQYF. This chain uses TRBV29-1 with TRBJ2-3; 7 nucleotides agree with TRBD1. The germline V gene has CDR1 SQVTM and CDR2 ANQGSEA. Trimming removed 1 base from V and 0 bases from J; junction bases left unmatched: 1. The CDR3 spans 14 residues.

The chain has TRBV7-9 and TRBJ1-2, with D perhaps matching TRBD1 (5 bases). With 5 bases removed from V and 4 bases from J, the gap between germline ends came to 11 bases. Per the germline V gene, CDR1 is SEHNR and CDR2 is FQNEAQ (reference sequence). The CDR3 consists of 13 residues. The CDR3 is CASSPDIRYGYTF. CDR3 bases: TGTGCCAGCAGCCCGGACATTCGCTATGGCTACACCTTC.

V and J are TRBV7-2 and TRBJ2-7; 11 nucleotides align to TRBD2. In germline, CDR1 is SGHTA, CDR2 FQGNSA. V gave up 3 bases and J gave up 2 bases; unmatched junction bases: 3. This CDR3 has 15 residues. The CDR3 here is CASSFGTSGPYEQYF. The CDR3 nucleotides are TGTGCCAGCAGCTTCGGGACTAGCGGTCCCTACGAGCAGTACTTC. Filled out from reference TRBV7-2 and TRBJ2-7, the complete variable domain reads GAGVSQSPSNKVTEKGKDVELRCDPISGHTALYWYRQSLGQGLEFLIYFQGNSAPDKSGLPSDRFSAERTGGSVSTLTIQRTQQEDSAVYLCASSFGTSGPYEQYFGPGTRLTVT.

The chain employs TRBV10-3 and TRBJ1-2; no definite D call. Germline CDR1 ENHRY, CDR2 SYGVKD. The CDR3 loop spans 13 amino acids. Trimming stripped 2 bases from V and 8 bases from J, with 12 bases between. CDR3 protein: CAISEPGVRGYTF. CDR3 sequence (DNA): TGTGCCATCAGTGAGCCAGGTGTACGAGGCTACACCTTC.

The rearrangement joins TRBV11-2 to TRBJ2-2, with D hard to call. Germline loops: CDR1 SGHAT, CDR2 FQNNGV. The V end lost 5 bases, the J end lost 5 bases, and 12 bases lay between the germline ends. The CDR3 totals 14 residues. Here the CDR3 reads CASSPTVGTGELFF. The CDR3 coding sequence is TGTGCCAGCAGCCCGACGGTCGGGACCGGGGAGCTGTTTTTT.